The clone carrying this TCR beta chain occurred once. Clones were read by immunoSEQ multiplex PCR, and TCRdb kept only the in-frame ones, dropping some. Of roughly 30,000 clones listed, approximately 90% were seen once; the top ten hold around 5.8%. The data are from a study of PD-1 and CTLA-4 blockade in melanoma. Germline V gene data show CDR1 as ENHRY and CDR2 as SYGVKD. The J segment lost 6 bases and the V segment lost 6 bases, leaving 13 bases of the junction unmatched. The CDR3 is 16 amino acids. This specimen was CD8+ T cells from peripheral blood, taken from a patient given anti-PD-1 treatment. This clonotype was sampled from a human donor with melanoma. The chain recombines TRBV10-3 with TRBJ1-2; 10 bases map to TRBD1. The CDR3 DNA follows: TGTGCCATCAGAGAGAGACAGGGGGCCCTTCGGAATGGCTACACCTTC. As protein: CAIRERQGALRNGYTF.